The 7 T cell receptor beta chains given below trace back to one sample, sequenced in a study of OX40 agonist ivuxolimab in advanced cancers. Sequencing was performed with immunoSEQ multiplex PCR; in TCRdb, only in-frame clones are kept and a portion is missing. Of some 87,000 clones listed, about 88% are singletons. Specimen: CD4+ or CD8+ T cells sorted from blood, collected in a trial of the OX40 agonist ivuxolimab. All receptors derive from an adult with an advanced solid tumor such as melanoma, head and neck, liver or kidney cancer.

The chain joins TRBV5-1 to TRBJ1-6, with D possibly being TRBD1 (6 bases). The V gene lost 0 bases and the J gene lost 10 bases, with 17 bases spanning the gap. The CDR3 spans 16 residues. Germline CDR1 SGHRS, CDR2 YFSETQ. The CDR3 nucleotides read TGCGCCAGCAGCTTGGGGGTCGCGCGGGGGGCCTCACCCCTCCACTTT. The encoded protein is CASSLGVARGASPLHF. Using reference TRBV5-1 and TRBJ1-6 for the parts outside the CDR3, the full variable domain is KAGVTQTPRYLIKTRGQQVTLSCSPISGHRSVSWYQQTPGQGLQFLFEYFSETQRNKGNFPGRFSGRQFSNSRSEMNVSTLELGDSALYLCASSLGVARGASPLHFGNGTRLTVT.

This rearrangement joins TRBV2 to TRBJ1-4, with a weak D call TRBD1 (5 bases). Germline loops: CDR1 SNHLY, CDR2 FYNNEI. The length of the CDR3 is 14 residues. V dropped 6 bases and J dropped 13 bases, with 21 bases sitting between them. The CDR3 reads CASRDGTANEGLFF. CDR3 DNA: TGTGCCAGCAGGGACGGGACGGCCAATGAGGGACTGTTTTTT.

This clone was seen a few times. The V call is TRBV4-3, the J call TRBJ1-6; 8 nucleotides agree with TRBD1. Per the germline V gene, CDR1 is LGHNA and CDR2 is YSLEER. The CDR3 is made up of 16 amino acids. V lost 0 bases, J lost 10 bases, and 8 bases stayed unmatched. CDR3 nucleotides: TGCGCCAGCAGCCAAGATGTCGGACAGGGTGAATCACCCCTCCACTTT. Protein product: CASSQDVGQGESPLHF.

The gene calls are TRBV28 and TRBJ1-2; D unclear. V was cut by 2 bases and J by 6 bases, with 10 bases left in between. This CDR3 has 13 residues. Germline V CDR1 and CDR2: MDHEN, SYDVKM. CDR3 amino acids: CASSLDGRHGYTF. The CDR3 DNA is TGTGCCAGCAGTTTAGATGGTAGGCATGGCTACACCTTC.

This chain links TRBV4-1 with TRBJ2-7; TRBD1 matches 7 bases. The CDR3 runs to 15 residues. CDR1 MGHRA and CDR2 YSYEKL come from the germline V gene. Trimming removed 1 base from V and 1 base from J; junction bases left unmatched: 4. CDR3 sequence (DNA): TGCGCCAGCAGCCAAGCCCCGGGACAGTCCTACGAGCAGTACTTC. The encoded protein is CASSQAPGQSYEQYF.

This clone was counted once. The rearrangement links TRBV5-1 to TRBJ1-3; tentative D call: TRBD1 (5 bases). Germline lookup yields CDR1 SGHRS and CDR2 YFSETQ. Trimming left V 3 bases short and J 0 bases short, with 16 bases between. The CDR3 consists of 17 residues. This chain's CDR3 is CASSSMRGDNSGNTIYF. DNA for the CDR3: TGCGCCAGCAGCTCTATGAGGGGAGATAACTCTGGAAACACCATATATTTT.

This sequence joins TRBV19 and TRBJ1-2, with a possible D match to TRBD1 (6 bases). V lost 4 bases, J lost 12 bases, and 18 bases lay in between. Germline CDR1 is LNHDA and CDR2 is SQIVND (reference sequence). This CDR3 spans 13 amino acids. The CDR3 nucleotides are TGTGCCAGTAGTAAGGGCAGGGGATCCTCGAACACCTTC. This sequence encodes CASSKGRGSSNTF.